The 18 T cell receptor beta chains in this list originate from one sample, sequenced in a study of chemoradiotherapy in HPV16-positive cancers. Profiling relied on immunoSEQ multiplex PCR, and the TCRdb table lists in-frame clones only, not all of them. The sample comprises roughly 2,500 clones, approximately 79% of which are singletons, and roughly a tenth rests with the top ten. Sequencing used tumor tissue, obtained from a patient who underwent chemoradiotherapy. The receptor set was obtained from a human donor with HPV-associated anogenital cancer.

This chain uses TRBV11-3 with TRBJ2-1, with 8 bases aligning to TRBD1. The germline V gene encodes CDR1 SGHNT and CDR2 YENEEA. There are 13 residues in the CDR3. With V trimmed by 2 bases and J by 6 bases, 0 bases remained unmatched. The DNA for the CDR3 is TGTGCCAGCAGCTTACAGGGGGCCAATGAGCAGTTCTTC. This encodes CASSLQGANEQFF. Based on the CDR3 plus reference TRBV11-3 and TRBJ2-1, the full variable domain is EAGVVQSPRYKIIEKKQPVAFWCNPISGHNTLYWYLQNLGQGPELLIRYENEEAVDDSQLPKDRFSAERLKGVDSTLKIQPAELGDSAVYLCASSLQGANEQFFGPGTRLTVL.

The rearrangement uses TRBV6-1 and TRBJ1-6; unclear D gene. CDR3 length equals 14 residues. Germline V gene data show CDR1 as MNHNS and CDR2 as SASEGT. Trimming took off 4 bases at V and 0 bases at J, with 4 bases between the two ends. CDR3 sequence reads: CASSVFSYNSPLHF. The DNA for the CDR3 is TGTGCCAGCAGTGTCTTCTCCTATAATTCACCCCTCCACTTT.

This chain joins TRBV15 and TRBJ2-3, with 10 bases fitting TRBD1. The germline V gene has CDR1 LNHNV and CDR2 YYDKDF (reference sequence). The CDR3 has 17 amino acids. Trimming at V came to 2 bases and at J to 1 base, leaving 6 bases not matched to a gene. CDR3 nucleotide sequence: TGTGCCACCAGCAGACCCGGGACAGGGGACCGCACAGATACGCAGTATTTT. This gives the protein CATSRPGTGDRTDTQYF.

The J gene is TRBJ2-3, the V gene TRBV9, with D hard to call. V lost 1 base, J lost 0 bases, and 6 bases lay in between. Looked up from germline, CDR1 is SGDLS and CDR2 is YYNGEE. This CDR3 has 14 amino acids. This CDR3 reads CASSVLSSTDTQYF. In DNA, the CDR3 is TGTGCCAGCAGCGTACTCAGTAGCACAGATACGCAGTATTTT.

J is TRBJ2-5 and V is TRBV30, with D unresolved. Trimming left V 1 base short and J 4 bases short, with 7 bases between. Germline V CDR1 and CDR2: GTSNPN, SVGIG (reference sequence). This CDR3 has 12 amino acids. The CDR3: CAWSARGETQYF. The CDR3, as DNA: TGTGCCTGGAGTGCCCGCGGAGAGACCCAGTACTTC.

This clone was recorded once. The chain has TRBV9 and TRBJ2-1, with TRBD2 identical over 8 bases. V shed 0 bases and J 6 bases; nucleotides not matched to a gene: 5. Germline lookup yields CDR1 SGDLS and CDR2 YYNGEE. The CDR3 loop spans 15 amino acids. This chain's CDR3 is CASSVGPTSGNEQFF. The CDR3 bases are TGTGCCAGCAGCGTAGGCCCTACTAGCGGCAATGAGCAGTTCTTC.

This rearrangement joins TRBV6-5 to TRBJ1-2, with 8 nucleotides matching TRBD1. The CDR3 totals 14 residues. J gave up 4 bases and V 1 base, and 2 bases lay outside the gene matches. Germline V gives CDR1 MNHEY, CDR2 SVGAGI. The DNA for the CDR3 is TGTGCCAGCAGTTACTTTACAGGGGGCTATGGCTACACCTTC. This sequence encodes CASSYFTGGYGYTF.

This chain uses TRBV29-1 with TRBJ1-2; TRBD1 might be the D (5 bases). Trimming left V 3 bases short and J 7 bases short, with 24 bases between. Germline V CDR1 and CDR2: SQVTM, ANQGSEA. This CDR3 spans 16 amino acids. For the CDR3, the DNA is TGCAGCGTTGAGGACACCCTCGGATCATTCTCGGGTGGCTACACCTTC. Protein sequence: CSVEDTLGSFSGGYTF.

The chain recombines TRBV30 with TRBJ1-4; D call uncertain. Germline V gene data show CDR1 as GTSNPN and CDR2 as SVGIG (reference sequence). Trimming left V 4 bases short and J 7 bases short, with 16 bases between. The CDR3 consists of 14 residues. The CDR3 is CAWKRKPEAEKLFF. CDR3 bases: TGTGCCTGGAAAAGGAAACCGGAGGCTGAAAAACTGTTTTTT.

The J gene is TRBJ2-2, the V gene TRBV6-4; 7 bases map to TRBD2. This CDR3 comprises 14 residues. Germline CDR1 and CDR2: MRHNA and SNTAGT. V shed 0 bases, J shed 5 bases, and the junction held 0 bases outside the gene matches. CDR3 nucleotide sequence: TGTGCCAGCAGTGACTCGCGGGAGACCGGGGAGCTGTTTTTT. Protein: CASSDSRETGELFF.

V is TRBV11-2 and J is TRBJ1-6, with D perhaps TRBD1 (5 bases). Trimming left V 2 bases short and J 5 bases short, with 10 bases between. Germline V gives CDR1 SGHAT, CDR2 FQNNGV. The CDR3 has 15 residues. The CDR3 DNA reads TGTGCCAGCAGCTTACAGGGAGGGGATAATTCACCCCTCCACTTT. Its protein is CASSLQGGDNSPLHF.

This clone has just one count. The chain is built from TRBV28 and TRBJ2-3; 8 positions agree with TRBD2. The germline V gene encodes CDR1 MDHEN and CDR2 SYDVKM. CDR3 length equals 16 residues. V lost 3 bases and J lost 6; bases outside the gene matches: 11. CDR3 sequence: CASSLLGGGQLDTQYF. In DNA form, the CDR3 reads TGTGCCAGCAGTTTGCTCGGGGGGGGGCAGTTGGATACGCAGTATTTT.

The chain links TRBV6-5 to TRBJ2-7, with D possibly TRBD2 on 7 matching bases. Trimming pared 5 bases from V and 1 base from J, leaving 12 bases between. This CDR3 contains 14 residues. Germline loops: CDR1 MNHEY, CDR2 SVGAGI. The CDR3 here is CASSGGGLSYEQYF. CDR3 nucleotides: TGTGCCAGCAGTGGGGGGGGCCTATCCTACGAGCAGTACTTC.

The chain is built from TRBV4-2 and TRBJ2-3, with D uncertain. V shed 0 bases and J shed 0 bases, with 7 bases lying between them. In germline, CDR1 is LGHNA, CDR2 YNFKEQ. The CDR3 has 15 residues. DNA of the CDR3: TGTGCCAGCAGCCAAGATTGGCCTAGCACAGATACGCAGTATTTT. This codes for CASSQDWPSTDTQYF.

The rearrangement links TRBV28 to TRBJ2-2, with a tentative D call TRBD2 (5 bases). Trimming shortened V by 6 bases and J by 4 bases, and 9 bases separated the two germline ends. This CDR3 contains 13 residues. Germline CDR1 reads MDHEN; CDR2 reads SYDVKM. As DNA, the CDR3 is TGTGCCAGCAGCTCACGGGGCACCGGGGAGCTGTTTTTT. As protein: CASSSRGTGELFF.

The genes are TRBV10-3 and TRBJ2-4, with 7 bases fitting TRBD2. From germline, CDR1 is ENHRY and CDR2 SYGVKD. V was pared by 2 bases and J by 0 bases, with 7 bases of the junction left unmatched. The CDR3 consists of 17 residues. The CDR3 DNA reads as TGTGCCATCAGTGAGCCGCGGGGGAACTTAGCCAAAAACATTCAGTACTTC. Translated, it gives CAISEPRGNLAKNIQYF.

Only a few counts were recorded for this clone. This chain uses TRBV30 with TRBJ2-7; D is uncertain. This CDR3 has 11 residues. The germline V gene encodes CDR1 GTSNPN and CDR2 SVGIG (reference sequence). V was cut by 4 bases and J by 5 bases, with 9 bases left in between. CDR3 residues: CAWTWGNEQYF. The DNA for the CDR3 is TGTGCCTGGACCTGGGGTAACGAGCAGTACTTC.

CDR3 loop: CASSRSVTSTDTQYF. CDR3 nucleotides: TGTGCCAGCAGCCGATCAGTCACTAGCACAGATACGCAGTATTTT. This chain connects TRBV5-6 to TRBJ2-3, with D unresolved. V lost 4 bases and J 0 bases, leaving 12 bases between the germline ends. CDR3 length: 15 residues. Germline V gene lookup returns CDR1 SGHDT and CDR2 YYEEEE.